Following are 2 T cell receptor beta chains from one sample sequenced in a study of T-cell memory formation after mild COVID-19 (dated by TCRdb to about 2021). Libraries were made using 5' RACE. Sequencing instrument: Illumina NovaSeq 6000. In TCRdb, the public reads were trimmed at Q25 with fastp and aligned with MiXCR, with productive beta chains retained. Rows with one shared CDR3 protein collapse into an entry with the most common genes and DNA. The sample records approximately 340,000 distinct CDR3 sequences, roughly 15% of which are singletons. The ten largest clones represent approximately 20% of the sample. The specimen was PBMCs or a T cell subset sorted from them (not recorded which). Every receptor here comes from a young man who had mild COVID-19 (a few samples of this study predate the infection). The sample titles of this study are shuffled in the database, so cell type and time point are left out; the donor was told from shared clones.

The chain recombines TRBV5-1 with TRBJ2-2; D is undetermined. Germline V gene data show CDR1 as SGHRS and CDR2 as YFSETQ. Trimming cost V 3 bases and J 1 base, with 10 bases left between them. CDR3 length equals 15 residues. The CDR3, as DNA: TGCGCCAGCAGCTGGACGCCCAGGAACACCGGGGAGCTGTTTTTT. It specifies CASSWTPRNTGELFF.

The chain uses TRBV7-8 and TRBJ1-2; D is unresolved. Deletions cut 6 bases from V and 3 bases from J, with 8 bases between. In germline, CDR1 is SGHVS, CDR2 FQNEAQ. The CDR3 totals 12 residues. The CDR3 region has the DNA TGTGCCAGCAGATCCCAGGACTATGGCTACACCTTC. Residues: CASRSQDYGYTF.